Presented here are 22 T cell receptor beta chains from one specimen sequenced in a study of radiotherapy plus CTLA-4 blockade in lung cancer. Assay: immunoSEQ multiplex PCR; the TCRdb copy retains only in-frame clones and omits some. The sample records 55,000 to 80,000 clones, 78% being singletons. The sample consisted of peripheral blood, taken from a patient treated with radiotherapy plus ipilimumab. These receptors were obtained from a human donor with non-small cell lung cancer who had a complete response to radiotherapy plus ipilimumab.

A few counts support this clone. J is TRBJ1-1 and V is TRBV4-3; tentative D call: TRBD1 (5 bases). Per the germline V gene, CDR1 is LGHNA and CDR2 is YSLEER. This CDR3 has 15 amino acids. The V gene lost 2 bases and the J gene lost 10 bases, with 20 bases spanning the gap. The CDR3 reads CASSQSSGTPGGAFF. For the CDR3, the DNA is TGCGCCAGCAGCCAATCATCGGGGACCCCGGGGGGAGCTTTCTTT.

This clone showed up just once. The V gene is TRBV6-5, the J gene TRBJ2-7, with 8 bases fitting TRBD1. Losses at the gene ends were 2 bases for V and 7 bases for J; bases not matched to a gene: 7. The CDR3 sequence is 14 residues long. Germline V gene sequence: CDR1 MNHEY, CDR2 SVGAGI. DNA of the CDR3: TGTGCCAGCAGTTACGGGCAGGGGGCGCGGGAGCAGTACTTC. It yields the protein CASSYGQGAREQYF.

This chain connects TRBV6-6 to TRBJ2-7, with 8 bases that match TRBD1. The CDR3 contains 14 residues. V dropped 4 bases and J dropped 3; count of bases not matched to a gene: 5. Germline-derived CDR1 and CDR2 are MNHNY and SVGAGI (reference sequence). The CDR3 region has the DNA TGTGCCAGCAGTTCCCCAGGGGGCGGCTACGAGCAGTACGTC. Translation: CASSSPGGGYEQYV.

This chain links TRBV27 with TRBJ2-5; possibly TRBD2 for D (5 bases). V lost 9 bases, J lost 9 bases, and 20 bases lay in between. CDR3 length: 13 residues. The germline gives CDR1 MNHEY, CDR2 SMNVEV (reference sequence). CDR3 amino acids: CASMTDSHGAQYF. The CDR3 DNA is TGTGCCAGTATGACCGACTCTCACGGGGCCCAGTACTTC.

CDR3 DNA: TGTGCCAGCAGCCTGGGACTAGCGTTGGCAGATACGCAGTATTTT. Translation gives CASSLGLALADTQYF. This sequence joins TRBV7-2 and TRBJ2-3; TRBD2 matches 10 bases. The length of the CDR3 is 15 residues. The J segment lost 4 bases and the V segment lost 5 bases, leaving 6 bases of the junction unmatched. The germline gives CDR1 SGHTA, CDR2 FQGNSA.

This clone was observed a few times. The chain links TRBV16 to TRBJ1-2, with D hard to call. Germline V gives CDR1 KGHSY, CDR2 FQNENV. The CDR3 runs to 12 residues. Trimming took 4 bases from V and 2 from J, leaving 5 bases between them. CDR3: CASSRENYGYTF. The CDR3 DNA sequence: TGTGCCAGCAGCCGAGAGAACTATGGCTACACCTTC.

The chain uses TRBV11-3 and TRBJ2-7, with D possibly TRBD1 on 5 matching bases. CDR3 length: 15 amino acids. Per germline, CDR1 SGHNT and CDR2 YENEEA. V was cut by 0 bases and J by 2 bases, with 11 bases left in between. The CDR3 bases are TGTGCCAGCAGCTTAGATGGTAGACAGCCCTACGAGCAGTACGTC. This encodes CASSLDGRQPYEQYV.

The gene calls are TRBV5-1 and TRBJ2-1; D call uncertain. This CDR3 region has 11 residues. Germline V gene lookup returns CDR1 SGHRS and CDR2 YFSETQ. V was cut by 0 bases and J by 10 bases, with 5 bases left in between. As DNA, the CDR3 is TGCGCCAGCAGCTTGGCGCTAGAGCAGTTCTTC. The encoded protein is CASSLALEQFF. Full variable domain (remainder filled in from reference TRBV5-1 and TRBJ2-1): KAGVTQTPRYLIKTRGQQVTLSCSPISGHRSVSWYQQTPGQGLQFLFEYFSETQRNKGNFPGRFSGRQFSNSRSEMNVSTLELGDSALYLCASSLALEQFFGPGTRLTVL.

J is TRBJ1-4 and V is TRBV5-1; no firm D call. The germline V gene encodes CDR1 SGHRS and CDR2 YFSETQ. CDR3 size: 13 residues. V was cut by 4 bases and J by 8 bases, with 12 bases left in between. The chain's CDR3 is CASSPPDGEKLFF. The CDR3 DNA follows: TGCGCCAGCAGCCCACCCGACGGGGAAAAACTGTTTTTT. Together with reference TRBV5-1 and TRBJ1-4, the CDR3 gives the full variable domain: KAGVTQTPRYLIKTRGQQVTLSCSPISGHRSVSWYQQTPGQGLQFLFEYFSETQRNKGNFPGRFSGRQFSNSRSEMNVSTLELGDSALYLCASSPPDGEKLFFGSGTQLSVL.

V is TRBV7-2 and J is TRBJ2-1, with TRBD1 matching over 8 bases. Unmatched junction bases numbered 5, after V lost 4 bases and J lost 9 bases. CDR1 is SGHTA, CDR2 FQGNSA, per germline. The CDR3 runs 13 residues. Here the CDR3 reads CASSSDRGGEQFF. The CDR3 DNA sequence: TGTGCCAGCAGCTCCGACAGGGGTGGTGAGCAGTTCTTC.

The chain combines TRBV30 with TRBJ1-4; a possible D gene is TRBD1 (6 bases). This CDR3 is built from 14 residues. V gave up 5 bases and J gave up 6 bases, with 16 bases separating them. Germline V lookup: CDR1 GTSNPN, CDR2 SVGIG (reference sequence). The CDR3 coding sequence is TGTGCCTGGGGTGGCGGGACAAACCATGAAAAACTGTTTTTT. Amino acid sequence: CAWGGGTNHEKLFF.

This clone was seen only a few times. The rearrangement links TRBV5-4 to TRBJ2-5, with a weak D call TRBD2 (5 bases). The V and J ends lost 10 bases and 4 bases respectively, with 17 bases between them. CDR1 SGHNT and CDR2 YYREEE come from the germline V gene (reference sequence). The CDR3 consists of 13 residues. CDR3 region: CALWASMSETQYF. The DNA of the CDR3 is TGTGCCCTCTGGGCTAGCATGTCAGAGACCCAGTACTTC.

The chain links TRBV28 to TRBJ1-2; a possible D gene is TRBD1 (6 bases). CDR3 length equals 16 residues. Trimming removed 4 bases at V and 6 bases at J, with 21 bases between. The germline V gene has CDR1 MDHEN and CDR2 SYDVKM. The CDR3 DNA reads as TGTGCCAGCAGTTCTCCCTCGGGGGCCTTCTCGGATGGCTACACCTTC. Translating gives CASSSPSGAFSDGYTF.

In this sample, this clone turned up a few times. This rearrangement joins TRBV7-6 to TRBJ2-1; weak D call: TRBD1 (5 bases). V lost 3 bases, J lost 1 base, and 10 bases lay in between. Germline assignment: CDR1 SGHVS and CDR2 FNYEAQ. CDR3 length: 15 residues. In DNA, the CDR3 is TGTGCCAGCAGCTTTATGACAGATTCCTACAATGAGCAGTTCTTC. This sequence encodes CASSFMTDSYNEQFF.

The chain carries TRBV18 and TRBJ2-3, with TRBD2 matching over 8 bases. With V trimmed by 4 bases and J by 5 bases, 17 bases remained unmatched. Germline CDR1 KGHSH, CDR2 LQKENI. The CDR3 is 18 residues long. CDR3 protein: CASSLTPSQLAGEDTQYF. CDR3 in DNA: TGTGCCAGCTCACTCACCCCGAGTCAGCTAGCGGGTGAAGATACGCAGTATTTT.

V gene TRBV30 combines with J gene TRBJ2-6; the match to TRBD1 covers 9 bases. The CDR3 covers 18 residues. V gave up 2 bases and J gave up 0 bases; unmatched junction bases: 8. Germline CDR1 is GTSNPN and CDR2 is SVGIG (reference sequence). In nucleotides, the CDR3 is TGTGCCTGGAGTTGGGGGACAGGGATTTACTCTGGGGCCAACGTCCTGACTTTC. Translated, it gives CAWSWGTGIYSGANVLTF.

The chain recombines TRBV5-8 with TRBJ2-5, with D unclear. The V end was cut by 0 bases, the J end by 2 bases, with 11 bases between. This CDR3 spans 15 amino acids. Per germline, CDR1 SGHTS and CDR2 YDEGEE. CDR3 bases: TGTGCCAGCAGCTTGGGAAACACCCTGCAAGAGACCCAGTACTTC. It is translated as CASSLGNTLQETQYF.

The chain employs TRBV7-2 and TRBJ1-2; 7 bases fit TRBD1. The germline gives CDR1 SGHTA, CDR2 FQGNSA. Trimming removed 5 bases from V and 8 bases from J; junction bases left unmatched: 8. The CDR3 covers 13 residues. The CDR3 nucleotides are TGTGCCAGCAGCCAAGACAGGGTCGGGGGCTACACCTTC. Its translation: CASSQDRVGGYTF. The variable domain in full, with the rest retrieved from reference TRBV7-2 and TRBJ1-2, is GAGVSQSPSNKVTEKGKDVELRCDPISGHTALYWYRQSLGQGLEFLIYFQGNSAPDKSGLPSDRFSAERTGGSVSTLTIQRTQQEDSAVYLCASSQDRVGGYTFGSGTRLTVV.

A word on this clone: One end of the junction is discordant with germline, which a read error may explain. The chain has TRBV18 and TRBJ2-1, with D tentatively TRBD1 or TRBD2 (5 bases each). The germline gives CDR1 KGHSH, CDR2 LQKENI. The CDR3 has 14 amino acids. This CDR3 reads CASSPPVLRGEQIF. The CDR3 nucleotides are TGTGCCAGCTCACCACCGGTGCTCCGGGGCGAGCAGATCTTC.

The V gene is TRBV7-9, the J gene TRBJ1-3; maybe TRBD1 (6 bases). V lost 5 bases and J lost 4, with 21 bases in between. In germline, CDR1 is SEHNR, CDR2 FQNEAQ (reference sequence). The CDR3 contains 17 residues. The CDR3 DNA reads TGTGCCAGCAGCCCACAGACGGGGGGCCTTGTCGGAAACACCATATATTTT. It specifies CASSPQTGGLVGNTIYF.

The chain links TRBV5-6 to TRBJ2-7; D is possibly TRBD2 (6 bases). V dropped 4 bases and J dropped 1 base, with 15 bases sitting between them. Per germline, CDR1 SGHDT and CDR2 YYEEEE. CDR3 length equals 15 residues. The CDR3 spells CASSLSESGSYEQYV. DNA for the CDR3: TGTGCCAGCAGCCTCAGTGAAAGCGGGTCCTACGAGCAGTACGTC.

This clone was seen more than once but under ten times. The chain combines TRBV28 with TRBJ1-4; TRBD1 is a possible D gene (6 bases). Germline-derived CDR1 and CDR2 are MDHEN and SYDVKM. V was trimmed by 2 bases and J by 6 bases, leaving 10 bases between them. This CDR3 has 14 amino acids. The CDR3 DNA follows: TGTGCCAGCAGTTTAAGAGGGGGTTATGAAAAACTGTTTTTT. Protein sequence: CASSLRGGYEKLFF.